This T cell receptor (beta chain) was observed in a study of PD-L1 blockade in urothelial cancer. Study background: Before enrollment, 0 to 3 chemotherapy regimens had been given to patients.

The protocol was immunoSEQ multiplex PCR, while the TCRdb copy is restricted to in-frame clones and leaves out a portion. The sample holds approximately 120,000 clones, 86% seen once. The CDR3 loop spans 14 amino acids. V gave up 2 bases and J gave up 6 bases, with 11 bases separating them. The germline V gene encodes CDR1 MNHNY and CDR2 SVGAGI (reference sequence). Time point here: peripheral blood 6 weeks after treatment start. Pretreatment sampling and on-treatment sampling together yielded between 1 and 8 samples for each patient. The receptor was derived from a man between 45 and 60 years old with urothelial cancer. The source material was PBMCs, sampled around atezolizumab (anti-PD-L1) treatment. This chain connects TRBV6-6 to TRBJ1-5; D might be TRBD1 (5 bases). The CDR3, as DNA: TGTGCCAGCAGTTACGGGGCAGGTACTCAGCCCCAGCATTTT. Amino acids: CASSYGAGTQPQHF.